The rows below give T cell receptor beta chains drawn from one sample of a study of T-cell memory formation after mild COVID-19. MiXCR, run by TCRdb on the 5' RACE reads, gives a single entry per CDR3 protein. The sample contains just over 150,000 distinct CDR3 sequences, around 30% of which appear only once. The specimen was PBMCs or a T cell subset sorted from them (not recorded which). All receptors derive from an adult woman who had mild COVID-19 (a few samples of this study predate the infection). Cell type and time point are not known. Both conserved end residues are part of each CDR3. The D gene is left open where the match is weak. Size tells how often a clone was seen (once, few, many) or the class of an expanded clone, and some rows leave it out.

cdr3_aa cdr3_nt cdr3_length clone_size d_call j_call v_call
CASSLDQRGPFTEAFF TGTGCCAGCAGCTTAGATCAACGGGGTCCTTTCACTGAAGCTTTCTTT 16 . . TRBJ1-1 TRBV11-3
CASSQQHGHTEAFF TGCGCCAGCAGCCAACAGCACGGGCACACTGAAGCTTTCTTT 14 few . TRBJ1-1 TRBV4-1
CASSSPAGSVTGELFF TGTGCCAGCAGCTCTCCCGCAGGGTCGGTAACCGGGGAGCTGTTTTTT 16 few . TRBJ2-2 TRBV7-9
CASSLWQGNTEAFF TGCGCCAGCAGCTTGTGGCAGGGGAACACTGAAGCTTTCTTT 14 medium-sized . TRBJ1-1 TRBV5-1
CASSLGPGSFGNTIYF TGCGCCAGCAGCTTGGGGCCAGGGAGTTTTGGAAACACCATATATTTT 16 . . TRBJ1-3 TRBV5-1
CATSLTGVPYEQYF TGTGCCACCAGCTTAACAGGGGTCCCCTACGAGCAGTACTTC 14 . TRBD1 TRBJ2-7 TRBV15
CSARDRGSAPAFF TGCAGTGCTAGAGATCGAGGCAGCGCACCAGCTTTCTTT 13 few . TRBJ1-1 TRBV20-1
CASSTVGQGFLGNTIYF TGTGCCAGCAGTACAGTGGGACAGGGATTCCTTGGAAACACCATATATTTT 17 . TRBD1 TRBJ1-3 TRBV12-3/TRBV12-4
CASRSPPGGPEETQYF TGTGCCAGCAGGTCTCCCCCGGGAGGGCCGGAAGAGACCCAGTACTTC 16 few TRBD2 TRBJ2-5 TRBV12-3/TRBV12-4
CASSSGTSGTDTQYF TGTGCCAGCAGCTCCGGGACTAGCGGCACAGATACGCAGTATTTT 15 many TRBD2 TRBJ2-3 TRBV7-9
CASSQMKDGSGQDEQYF TGTGCCAGCAGCCAGATGAAGGACGGCAGCGGCCAGGACGAGCAGTACTTC 17 . . TRBJ2-7 TRBV4-2
CATSARIDGKRNNYGYTF TGTGCCACCAGTGCCAGGATAGATGGGAAAAGGAATAACTATGGCTACACCTTC 18 . . TRBJ1-2 TRBV24-1
CASSLGLVEDTQYF TGTGCCAGCAGCTTAGGGCTGGTAGAAGATACGCAGTATTTT 14 few . TRBJ2-3 TRBV7-2
CASISGSGANVLTF TGTGCCAGCATCTCAGGGTCTGGGGCCAACGTCCTGACTTTC 14 few . TRBJ2-6 TRBV25-1
CASSPGQGPTYNEQFF TGTGCCAGCAGCCCCGGACAGGGCCCTACATACAATGAGCAGTTCTTC 16 . TRBD1 TRBJ2-1 TRBV7-9
CASSVTENTEAFF TGTGCCAGCAGCGTGACCGAGAACACTGAAGCTTTCTTT 13 few . TRBJ1-1 TRBV3-1
CASSRDYYTGELFF TGTGCCAGCAGCCGGGACTATTACACCGGGGAGCTGTTTTTT 14 . TRBD2 TRBJ2-2 TRBV9
CSAPGASGGTDTQYF TGCAGTGCCCCAGGGGCTAGCGGGGGTACAGATACGCAGTATTTT 15 . TRBD2 TRBJ2-3 TRBV20-1
CASTGTGVLNTEAFF TGTGCCAGCACCGGGACAGGGGTCCTGAACACTGAAGCTTTCTTT 15 few TRBD1 TRBJ1-1 TRBV25-1
CSVLAGDYNEQFF TGCAGCGTCCTAGCGGGAGACTACAATGAGCAGTTCTTC 13 few TRBD2 TRBJ2-1 TRBV29-1
CATAQGPTYEQYF TGTGCCACCGCACAGGGGCCAACCTACGAGCAGTACTTC 13 . TRBD1 TRBJ2-7 TRBV10-3
CASSRDLINEQFF TGTGCCAGCAGTAGGGACTTGATCAATGAGCAGTTCTTC 13 few . TRBJ2-1 TRBV6-5
CASSQVTRYEQYF TGTGCCAGCAGCCAAGTAACGAGGTACGAGCAGTACTTC 13 . . TRBJ2-7 TRBV3-1
CASSQASGIYGYTF TGCGCCAGCAGCCAGGCGAGCGGGATCTATGGCTACACCTTC 14 few . TRBJ1-2 TRBV4-1
CASSLAGGAKNIQYF TGTGCCAGCAGTTTGGCGGGGGGGGCCAAAAACATTCAGTACTTC 15 . TRBD2 TRBJ2-4 TRBV7-2
CASLDITNTEAFF TGCGCCAGCCTGGACATCACGAACACTGAAGCTTTCTTT 13 once . TRBJ1-1 TRBV23-1
CASSHLTGTGGDEQYF TGCGCCAGCAGCCACTTAACCGGGACAGGGGGTGACGAGCAGTACTTC 16 . TRBD1 TRBJ2-7 TRBV4-3
CASSYPVPYEQYF TGTGCCAGCAGTTACCCAGTCCCCTACGAGCAGTACTTC 13 . . TRBJ2-7 TRBV6-2/TRBV6-3
CASSEGREEVSMQFF TGCGCCAGCAGCGAGGGGCGGGAGGAGGTTAGTATGCAGTTCTTC 15 . TRBD2 TRBJ2-1 TRBV10-1
CASSVLRGGEQYF TGTGCCAGTAGCGTATTGAGGGGGGGCGAGCAGTACTTC 13 . . TRBJ2-7 TRBV19
CASRPAPGLYEQYF TGTGCCAGCAGGCCAGCCCCGGGACTCTACGAGCAGTACTTC 14 . . TRBJ2-7 TRBV12-3/TRBV12-4
CSARVLAGGFYNEQFF TGCAGTGCTAGGGTTCTAGCGGGGGGGTTTTACAATGAGCAGTTCTTC 16 . TRBD2 TRBJ2-1 TRBV20-1